Detailed here is one T cell receptor beta chain. These data originate in a study of T cells expressing NK-cell markers. CDR1 is MNHNS and CDR2 is SASEGT in the germline V gene. This CDR3 is 14 amino acids long. Each CDR3 protein gets one entry in TCRdb, which reprocessed the 5' RACE reads and gives no DNA. This table holds hundreds of thousands of distinct CDR3 sequences. The sequencing sample was made of blood T cells: a sorted CD56 or NKG2C T cell subset, CD4+ or CD8+ T cells, or bulk PBMC T cells (not recorded which). The TCR sequence derives from a woman aged 18 to 75 in good health. V gene TRBV6-1 combines with J gene TRBJ2-2. CDR3 protein: CASSRELKGGELFF.